Below, 30 T cell receptor beta chains from the same sample are listed, as sequenced in a study of blood T cell repertoires in COVID-19. The assay was immunoSEQ multiplex PCR, and TCRdb's table has in-frame clones only and misses some. The sample has about 240,000 clones; roughly 83% are singletons. Sequenced input: peripheral blood. The receptors were sampled from a woman of 80 years or more with acute or convalescent COVID-19.

The chain has TRBV29-1 and TRBJ2-2; 9 bases are shared with TRBD1. V lost 6 bases to trimming and J lost 1 base; unmatched junction nucleotides: 0. Germline V gene lookup returns CDR1 SQVTM and CDR2 ANQGSEA. This CDR3 spans 13 amino acids. CDR3 in DNA: TGCAGCGTGGACAGGGGGAACACCGGGGAGCTGTTTTTT. Translating gives CSVDRGNTGELFF.

The chain carries TRBV5-4 and TRBJ1-4; D is unresolved. CDR3 length equals 15 residues. Looked up from germline, CDR1 is SGHNT and CDR2 is YYREEE (reference sequence). V lost 4 bases and J lost 6, with 16 bases in between. CDR3 sequence: CASSHGGVGDEKLFF. CDR3 nucleotides: TGTGCCAGCAGCCATGGTGGGGTGGGAGATGAAAAACTGTTTTTT.

The chain uses TRBV5-1 and TRBJ1-4; TRBD1 might be the D (5 bases). CDR1 and CDR2 from the germline V gene are SGHRS and YFSETQ. The CDR3 has 15 residues. V was clipped by 5 bases and J by 1 base, with 12 bases between them. The CDR3 DNA sequence: TGCGCCAGCAGATCGGGGGTAGGAACTAATGAAAAACTGTTTTTT. It is translated as CASRSGVGTNEKLFF.

The V and J genes are TRBV28 and TRBJ1-5; possible D gene TRBD1, 5 bases. Trimming removed 6 bases from V and 9 bases from J, with 9 bases in between. Per the germline V gene, CDR1 is MDHEN and CDR2 is SYDVKM. The CDR3 sequence is 11 residues long. CDR3 nucleotides: TGTGCCAGCAGACAAAGGGGGCCCCAGCATTTT. It codes for CASRQRGPQHF.

V and J are TRBV11-2 and TRBJ1-6; perhaps TRBD1 as D (5 bases). V lost 1 base and J lost 6, with 13 bases in between. This CDR3 spans 16 amino acids. The germline V gene encodes CDR1 SGHAT and CDR2 FQNNGV. CDR3 residues: CASSLAGGWGNSPLHF. CDR3 DNA sequence: TGTGCCAGCAGCTTAGCGGGGGGGTGGGGTAATTCACCCCTCCACTTT.

The chain has TRBV2 and TRBJ2-5, with a tentative D call TRBD1 (5 bases). Germline CDR1 reads SNHLY; CDR2 reads FYNNEI. The CDR3 loop spans 16 amino acids. V was shortened by 7 bases and J by 4 bases, with 22 bases between the two germline ends. The CDR3 region has the DNA TGTGCCAGCACGACAGACAGTATTCTAATTTCAGAGACCCAGTACTTC. This codes for CASTTDSILISETQYF. The variable domain in full, completed from reference TRBV2 and TRBJ2-5, reads EPEVTQTPSHQVTQMGQEVILRCVPISNHLYFYWYRQILGQKVEFLVSFYNNEISEKSEIFDDQFSVERPDGSNFTLKIRSTKLEDSAMYFCASTTDSILISETQYFGPGTRLLVL.

The table lists this clone with a few counts. The chain links TRBV7-9 to TRBJ2-2; TRBD1 might be the D (6 bases). Trimming stripped 5 bases from V and 0 bases from J, with 13 bases between. CDR3 length equals 16 residues. Germline CDR1 SEHNR, CDR2 FQNEAQ (reference sequence). The CDR3 loop is CASSPPGHSNTGELFF. In DNA form, the CDR3 reads TGTGCCAGCAGCCCCCCGGGACACTCGAACACCGGGGAGCTGTTTTTT.

This clone was seen just once. The chain has TRBV7-2 and TRBJ1-2; tentatively, D is TRBD1 (5 bases). This CDR3 comprises 13 residues. Germline V lookup: CDR1 SGHTA, CDR2 FQGNSA. V was cut by 5 bases and J by 8 bases, with 15 bases left in between. The CDR3 nucleotides read TGTGCCAGCAGCGCCTCGGGAGCAGGGGGCTACACCTTC. It is translated as CASSASGAGGYTF.

The V and J genes are TRBV6-5 and TRBJ2-1; 7 bases align to TRBD1. Germline V gene data show CDR1 as MNHEY and CDR2 as SVGAGI. Germline trimming cut 5 bases from V and 9 bases from J; bases unmatched to any gene: 10. This CDR3 has 14 amino acids. This CDR3 is CASSNRQGRTEQFF. The DNA for the CDR3 is TGTGCCAGCAGTAACAGACAGGGCAGGACTGAGCAGTTCTTC.

The table lists this clone with a count of one. The sample holds other DNA sequences that translate to the same CDR3. This chain uses TRBV18 with TRBJ2-1; tentatively, D is TRBD1 (7 bases). Germline lookup yields CDR1 KGHSH and CDR2 LQKENI. This CDR3 is built from 13 residues. Trimming took 3 bases from V and 7 from J, leaving 10 bases between them. The CDR3 reads CASSPQGGNEQFF. CDR3 coding DNA: TGTGCCAGCTCACCGCAGGGGGGTAATGAGCAGTTCTTC.

Only a few counts were recorded for this clone. The chain carries TRBV7-3 and TRBJ1-1; 9 bases are a match to TRBD1. This CDR3 spans 16 amino acids. The germline V gene encodes CDR1 SGHTA and CDR2 FQGTGA. J gave up 2 bases and V 0 bases, and 4 bases lay outside the gene matches. This CDR3 reads CASSLTGTGTNTEAFF. The CDR3 coding sequence is TGTGCCAGCAGCTTAACAGGGACAGGGACCAACACTGAAGCTTTCTTT.

The chain combines TRBV5-1 with TRBJ2-1, with D unresolved. V was shortened by 0 bases and J by 8 bases, with 9 bases between the two germline ends. The germline gives CDR1 SGHRS, CDR2 YFSETQ. This CDR3 region has 13 residues. This CDR3 reads CASSLAHVDEQFF. The DNA for the CDR3 is TGCGCCAGCAGCTTGGCACACGTCGATGAGCAGTTCTTC. Combining the CDR3 with reference TRBV5-1 and TRBJ2-1 gives the whole variable domain KAGVTQTPRYLIKTRGQQVTLSCSPISGHRSVSWYQQTPGQGLQFLFEYFSETQRNKGNFPGRFSGRQFSNSRSEMNVSTLELGDSALYLCASSLAHVDEQFFGPGTRLTVL.

This clone occurred a few times. The rearrangement links TRBV5-1 to TRBJ1-1; 9 bases map to TRBD1. The CDR3 is made up of 16 amino acids. Germline loops: CDR1 SGHRS, CDR2 YFSETQ. Trimming removed 4 bases from V and 1 base from J; junction bases left unmatched: 8. CDR3 residues: CASSRWTGEGNTEAFF. Written as DNA, the CDR3 is TGCGCCAGCAGCCGGTGGACAGGGGAGGGGAACACTGAAGCTTTCTTT.

The CDR3 DNA is TGTGCCAGCAGCTTAGGGGACATCGGCTACACCTTC. It specifies CASSLGDIGYTF. The chain carries TRBV7-9 and TRBJ1-2, with D tentatively TRBD1 (6 bases). V was shortened by 1 base and J by 8 bases, with 8 bases between the two germline ends. The V gene's germline CDR1 is SEHNR and CDR2 FQNEAQ (reference sequence). CDR3 length equals 12 residues.

The J gene is TRBJ1-1, the V gene TRBV12-3 or TRBV12-4, with D possibly being TRBD1 (6 bases). The CDR3 sequence is 12 residues long. V was trimmed by 8 bases and J by 11 bases, leaving 18 bases between them. CDR3 protein: CASRGGPGEAFF. For the CDR3, the DNA is TGTGCCAGCCGGGGGGGGCCGGGGGAGGCTTTCTTT.

This clone occurred a few times. V and J are TRBV5-1 and TRBJ1-3; D is unresolved. V was trimmed by 0 bases and J by 0 bases, leaving 10 bases between them. Germline lookup yields CDR1 SGHRS and CDR2 YFSETQ. The CDR3 consists of 16 residues. This CDR3 is CASSLAVLSSGNTIYF. The CDR3 DNA reads TGCGCCAGCAGCTTGGCTGTATTGAGCTCTGGAAACACCATATATTTT.

This chain uses TRBV12-2 with TRBJ2-1; the table names TRBD1, a call not compared with the DNA. TRBV12-2 is a listed pseudogene. This CDR3 comprises 14 residues. In DNA form, the CDR3 reads TGTGCAAGTCGCTCAATGACAGATTACAATGAGCAGTTCTTC. It yields the protein CASRSMTDYNEQFF.

The chain employs TRBV7-9 and TRBJ2-7, with 8 bases fitting TRBD1. CDR1 and CDR2 from the germline V gene are SEHNR and FQNEAQ (reference sequence). There are 12 residues in the CDR3. J gave up 5 bases and V 3 bases, and 0 bases lay outside the gene matches. The CDR3 region has the DNA TGTGCCAGCAGCTTGACAGGGGACGAGCAGTACTTC. This encodes CASSLTGDEQYF.

J is TRBJ1-1 and V is TRBV28; no firm D call. The CDR3 length is 15 residues. Trimming took 3 bases from V and 11 from J, leaving 22 bases between them. Germline lookup yields CDR1 MDHEN and CDR2 SYDVKM. The CDR3 loop is CASSFWRGGGDEAFF. CDR3 in DNA: TGTGCCAGCAGTTTCTGGCGAGGAGGCGGCGATGAGGCTTTCTTT. The full variable domain, completed using reference TRBV28 and TRBJ1-1, is DVKVTQSSRYLVKRTGEKVFLECVQDMDHENMFWYRQDPGLGLRLIYFSYDVKMKEKGDIPEGYSVSREKKERFSLILESASTNQTSMYLCASSFWRGGGDEAFFGQGTRLTVV.

This chain links TRBV19 with TRBJ1-2, with D perhaps matching TRBD1 (5 bases). This CDR3 spans 11 amino acids. Germline CDR1 reads LNHDA; CDR2 reads SQIVND (reference sequence). Trimming shortened V by 8 bases and J by 11 bases, and 15 bases separated the two germline ends. CDR3 in amino acids: CASLQAGGYTF. CDR3 DNA sequence: TGTGCCAGTTTACAGGCCGGAGGGTACACCTTC.

CDR3 nucleotides: TGTGCCAGCAGACCCGTCACAAAGAACACTGAAGCTTTCTTT. Residues: CASRPVTKNTEAFF. This chain connects TRBV6-5 to TRBJ1-1; no reliable D call. Germline loops: CDR1 MNHEY, CDR2 SVGAGI. Trimming removed 6 bases from V and 1 base from J, with 12 bases in between. CDR3 size: 14 residues.

The V gene is TRBV28, the J gene TRBJ1-5, with a tentative D call TRBD1 (5 bases). With 2 bases removed from V and 2 bases from J, the gap between germline ends came to 10 bases. The germline CDR1 and CDR2 sequences are MDHEN and SYDVKM. The CDR3 consists of 15 residues. The CDR3 is CASSLGRGGNQPQHF. CDR3 coding DNA: TGTGCCAGCAGTTTAGGGAGGGGAGGCAATCAGCCCCAGCATTTT.

This clone was picked up one time. The gene calls are TRBV30 and TRBJ2-1; 10 bases agree with TRBD2. Per germline, CDR1 GTSNPN and CDR2 SVGIG (reference sequence). The CDR3 sequence is 13 residues long. CDR3 in DNA: TGTGCGCTTACTAGCGGGACATACAATGAGCAGTTCTTC. This gives the protein CALTSGTYNEQFF.

The V gene is TRBV27, the J gene TRBJ1-4, with 8 nucleotides matching TRBD1. The CDR3 extends over 15 amino acids. Trimming cost V 5 bases and J 3 bases; bases outside gene matches: 5. Germline values: CDR1 MNHEY, CDR2 SMNVEV (reference sequence). As DNA, the CDR3 is TGTGCCAGCAGTACAAGACAGGGGTCTAATGAAAAACTGTTTTTT. Amino acids: CASSTRQGSNEKLFF.

This clone was recorded once. The chain couples TRBV28 to TRBJ1-3; 7 positions agree with TRBD1. The CDR3 extends over 13 amino acids. Germline lookup yields CDR1 MDHEN and CDR2 SYDVKM. With V trimmed by 7 bases and J by 7 bases, 7 bases remained unmatched. The DNA for the CDR3 is TGTGCCAGCATTGGGTCCAGGGGGAACACCATATATTTT. This gives the protein CASIGSRGNTIYF.

This clone has just a few counts. V gene TRBV6-5 combines with J gene TRBJ1-6; D is uncertain. The germline gives CDR1 MNHEY, CDR2 SVGAGI. Trimming took 6 bases from V and 6 from J, leaving 6 bases between them. The CDR3 is made up of 12 amino acids. The CDR3 DNA follows: TGTGCCAGCAGCGAGCTTAATTCACCCCTCCACTTT. It yields the protein CASSELNSPLHF.

This chain connects TRBV6-5 to TRBJ2-7, with 7 bases fitting TRBD1. This CDR3 spans 13 amino acids. The germline CDR1 and CDR2 sequences are MNHEY and SVGAGI. V gave up 8 bases and J gave up 0 bases; unmatched junction bases: 4. DNA of the CDR3: TGTGCCAGCCGACAGGGTGGCTCCTACGAGCAGTACTTC. Its protein is CASRQGGSYEQYF.

The genes are TRBV3-1 (or the pseudogene TRBV3-2) and TRBJ2-2; 11 bases match TRBD1. Trimming removed 3 bases from V and 6 bases from J; junction bases left unmatched: 6. In germline, CDR1 is LGHDT, CDR2 YNNKEL (reference sequence). The CDR3 totals 16 residues. The CDR3: CASSHRGQGAAGELFF. In DNA, the CDR3 is TGTGCCAGCAGCCACCGCGGACAGGGGGCAGCCGGGGAGCTGTTTTTT.

The rearrangement uses TRBV19 and TRBJ2-1, with TRBD1 identical over 7 bases. With 5 bases clipped from V and 1 base from J, the junction kept 5 bases outside the gene matches. Per the germline V gene, CDR1 is LNHDA and CDR2 is SQIVND (reference sequence). The CDR3 has 15 residues. The CDR3 is CASSPSGGSYNEQFF. For the CDR3, the DNA is TGTGCCAGTAGTCCCTCAGGGGGATCCTACAATGAGCAGTTCTTC.

The rearrangement uses TRBV18 and TRBJ2-1, with 8 bases aligning to TRBD1. CDR1 and CDR2 from the germline V gene are KGHSH and LQKENI. The V gene end was trimmed by 2 bases and the J gene end by 6 bases; junction bases not matched to a gene: 6. This CDR3 spans 15 amino acids. The CDR3 bases are TGTGCCAGCTCACCATCCATACAGGGGGTCAATGAGCAGTTCTTC. It codes for CASSPSIQGVNEQFF.